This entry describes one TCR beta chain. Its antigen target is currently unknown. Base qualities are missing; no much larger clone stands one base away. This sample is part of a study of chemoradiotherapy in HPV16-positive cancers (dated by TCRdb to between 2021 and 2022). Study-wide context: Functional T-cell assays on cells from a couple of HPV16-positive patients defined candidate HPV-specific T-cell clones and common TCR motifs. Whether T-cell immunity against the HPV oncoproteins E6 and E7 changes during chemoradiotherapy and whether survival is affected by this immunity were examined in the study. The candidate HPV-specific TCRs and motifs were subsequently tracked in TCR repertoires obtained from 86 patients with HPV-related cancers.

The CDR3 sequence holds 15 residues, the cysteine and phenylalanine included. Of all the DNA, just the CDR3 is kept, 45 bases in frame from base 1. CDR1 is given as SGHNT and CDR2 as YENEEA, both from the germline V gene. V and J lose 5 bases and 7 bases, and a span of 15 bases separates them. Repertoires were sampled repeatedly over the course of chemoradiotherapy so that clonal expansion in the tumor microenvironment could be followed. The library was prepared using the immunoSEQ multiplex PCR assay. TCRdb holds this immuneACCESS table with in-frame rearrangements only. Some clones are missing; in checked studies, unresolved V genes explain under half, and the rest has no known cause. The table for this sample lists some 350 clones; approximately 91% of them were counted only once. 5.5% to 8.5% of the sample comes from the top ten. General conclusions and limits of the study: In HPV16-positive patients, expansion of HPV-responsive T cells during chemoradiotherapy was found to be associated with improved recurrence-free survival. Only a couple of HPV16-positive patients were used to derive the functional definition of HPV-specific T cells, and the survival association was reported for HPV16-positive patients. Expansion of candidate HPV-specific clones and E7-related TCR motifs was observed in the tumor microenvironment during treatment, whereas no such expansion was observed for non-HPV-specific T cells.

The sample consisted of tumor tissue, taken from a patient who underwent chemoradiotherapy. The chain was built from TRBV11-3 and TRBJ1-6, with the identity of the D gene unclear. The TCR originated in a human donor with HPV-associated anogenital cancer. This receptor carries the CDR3 CASSPALGVNSPLHF. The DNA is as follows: TGTGCCAGCAGCCCCGCCTTGGGCGTCAATTCACCCCTCCACTTT.